Below, 18 T cell receptor beta chains from the same sample are listed, as sequenced in a study of response to subunit inactivated influenza vaccine. TCRdb reprocessed the RT-PCR reads with MiXCR, giving one entry per CDR3 protein. The sample includes about 520,000 distinct CDR3 sequences, 25% of them seen just once. The input for sequencing was CD4+ T cells sorted from PBMCs, taken 4 to 6 days after vaccination. The receptors originated from a man aged 45-65 years who received an inactivated influenza vaccine.

This clonotype was seen only a few times. The J gene is TRBJ2-1, the V gene TRBV29-1; the match to TRBD1 covers 7 bases. The germline V gene encodes CDR1 SQVTM and CDR2 ANQGSEA. The junction had 19 bases not matched to a gene; V was cut back by 5 bases and J by 12 bases. CDR3 length equals 15 residues. CDR3 region: CSVLIGWTGRQGQFF. Here the CDR3 DNA reads TGCAGCGTTCTAATAGGGTGGACAGGTCGACAGGGGCAGTTCTTC.

This clonotype was found a few times. The chain recombines TRBV7-8 with TRBJ2-5; 9 nucleotides match TRBD2. This CDR3 has 18 amino acids. Looked up from germline, CDR1 is SGHVS and CDR2 is FQNEAQ. Germline trimming cut 2 bases from V and 3 bases from J; bases unmatched to any gene: 13. Written as DNA, the CDR3 is TGTGCCAGCAGCTTACACCGGCGGGGGGGCCTTTCAAAAGAGACCCAGTACTTC. It encodes CASSLHRRGGLSKETQYF.

The chain couples TRBV19 to TRBJ2-1; 7 bases line up with TRBD1. V trimming: 4 bases; J trimming: 12 bases; junction bases outside the gene matches: 12. Germline values: CDR1 LNHDA, CDR2 SQIVND (reference sequence). The CDR3 is 14 amino acids. The chain's CDR3 is CASSTSNRGTGQFF. The CDR3, as DNA: TGTGCCAGTAGTACCTCTAACAGGGGAACGGGGCAGTTCTTC.

V is TRBV6-1 and J is TRBJ2-1; no clear D gene. Trimming pared 7 bases from V and 7 bases from J, leaving 11 bases between. Germline loops: CDR1 MNHNS, CDR2 SASEGT. CDR3 length equals 12 residues. CDR3 DNA: TGTGCCAGCATCGTGCCGGGTAATGAGCAGTTCTTC. This sequence encodes CASIVPGNEQFF.

The rearrangement links TRBV2 to TRBJ2-7; D may be TRBD1 (6 bases). Trimming took 6 bases from V and 4 from J, leaving 13 bases between them. This CDR3 comprises 13 residues. Germline CDR1 is SNHLY and CDR2 is FYNNEI. CDR3 region: CASSNVGGYEQYF. DNA of the CDR3: TGTGCCAGCAGCAACGTAGGGGGTTACGAGCAGTACTTC.

V usage is TRBV25-1 and J usage is TRBJ2-5, with D perhaps assigned TRBD1 or TRBD2 (5 bases each). Deletions cut 4 bases from V and 5 bases from J, with 17 bases between. CDR3 size: 15 residues. The germline V gene has CDR1 MGHDK and CDR2 SYGVNS. CDR3 region: CASSARKGWGETQYF. The CDR3 DNA follows: TGTGCCAGCAGTGCTAGGAAGGGGTGGGGGGAGACCCAGTACTTC. Using reference TRBV25-1 and TRBJ2-5 for the parts outside the CDR3, the full variable domain is EADIYQTPRYLVIGTGKKITLECSQTMGHDKMYWYQQDPGMELHLIHYSYGVNSTEKGDLSSESTVSRIRTEHFPLTLESARPSHTSQYLCASSARKGWGETQYFGPGTRLLVL.

The rearrangement uses TRBV7-6 and TRBJ2-7; 9 bases fit TRBD1. Germline loops: CDR1 SGHVS, CDR2 FNYEAQ. There are 15 residues in the CDR3. The V segment lost 5 bases and the J segment 2 bases; nucleotides outside the gene matches: 7. The CDR3 nucleotides are TGTGCCAGCAGCCAAGGACAGGGGCGAACCTACGAGCAGTACTTC. Translating gives CASSQGQGRTYEQYF.

The chain carries TRBV20-1 and TRBJ1-2, with a weak D call TRBD1 (5 bases). This CDR3 is 13 amino acids long. The V end lost 5 bases, the J end lost 1 base, and 11 bases lay between the germline ends. The V gene's germline CDR1 is DFQATT and CDR2 SNEGSKA (reference sequence). Written as DNA, the CDR3 is TGCAGTGCTTTCCGGGGGAATAACTATGGCTACACCTTC. Protein: CSAFRGNNYGYTF.

This clonotype was detected a few times. Here the CDR3 DNA reads TGTGCCAGCAGTTTACGGCGGTCGAACACTGAAGCTTTCTTT. Protein sequence: CASSLRRSNTEAFF. This chain uses TRBV12-3 or TRBV12-4 with TRBJ1-1; D not resolved. The CDR3 is made up of 14 amino acids. The V gene lost 2 bases and the J gene lost 1 base, with 8 bases spanning the gap.

The chain carries TRBV6-2 or TRBV6-3 and TRBJ2-5; the D gene is possibly TRBD2 (5 bases). V dropped 2 bases and J dropped 9 bases, with 19 bases sitting between them. CDR1 is MNHEY, CDR2 SVGEGT, per germline. This CDR3 has 15 residues. CDR3: CASSYVVVGAGAQYF. The CDR3 region has the DNA TGTGCCAGCAGTTACGTGGTGGTTGGCGCCGGGGCCCAGTACTTC.

This clonotype was seen a few times. The chain carries TRBV6-2 or TRBV6-3 and TRBJ2-2; D is possibly TRBD1 or TRBD2 (5 bases each). Germline CDR1 is MNHEY and CDR2 is SVGEGT. CDR3 length: 12 residues. V was trimmed by 6 bases and J by 6 bases, leaving 8 bases between them. The CDR3 DNA reads as TGTGCCAGCAGGATGGGGGCCGGGGAGCTGTTTTTT. Amino acid sequence: CASRMGAGELFF.

In its sample, this clonotype was seen a few times. The genes are TRBV15 and TRBJ2-1, with D perhaps matching TRBD2 (6 bases). This CDR3 is 16 amino acids long. The germline V gene has CDR1 LNHNV and CDR2 YYDKDF (reference sequence). V shed 1 base and J shed 0 bases, with 10 bases lying between them. The CDR3 protein is CATSRVAGSSYNEQFF. The CDR3 nucleotides read TGTGCCACCAGCAGAGTTGCGGGGAGCTCCTACAATGAGCAGTTCTTC.

The chain recombines TRBV6-5 with TRBJ2-5; TRBD2 might be the D (6 bases). Germline V gene sequence: CDR1 MNHEY, CDR2 SVGAGI. Trimming left V 2 bases short and J 5 bases short, with 18 bases between. This CDR3 is 16 amino acids long. The CDR3 sequence: CASSYSSGVWSETQYF. The CDR3 bases are TGTGCCAGCAGTTACAGTAGCGGCGTGTGGTCTGAGACCCAGTACTTC.

This sequence joins TRBV6-5 and TRBJ2-7, with 9 nucleotides matching TRBD2. Germline V gives CDR1 MNHEY, CDR2 SVGAGI. J gave up 4 bases and V 0 bases, and 13 bases lay outside the gene matches. The CDR3 sequence is 18 residues long. The CDR3: CASSYSKWREGLSYEQYF. Written as DNA, the CDR3 is TGTGCCAGCAGTTACTCGAAGTGGCGGGAGGGCCTTAGTTACGAGCAGTACTTC.

This clonotype turned up a few times. CDR3 nucleotides: TGCGCCAGCAGCCTAAATAGCGGGAGCGCAGATACGCAGTATTTT. Translated, it gives CASSLNSGSADTQYF. The chain is built from TRBV5-1 and TRBJ2-3, with 9 bases that match TRBD2. CDR3 size: 15 residues. The germline gives CDR1 SGHRS, CDR2 YFSETQ. With V trimmed by 4 bases and J by 4 bases, 7 bases remained unmatched.

This clonotype was counted many times. This chain uses TRBV6-2 or TRBV6-3 with TRBJ2-1; possibly TRBD1 or TRBD2 for D (6 bases each). The CDR3 runs to 17 residues. Trimming took 5 bases from V and 4 from J, leaving 21 bases between them. Germline CDR1 is MNHEY and CDR2 is SVGEGT. CDR3 coding DNA: TGTGCCAGCAGTATAATAGGGGGAGGCCGATTATACAATGAGCAGTTCTTC. This encodes CASSIIGGGRLYNEQFF.

The V gene is TRBV6-1, the J gene TRBJ2-7, with 13 bases fitting TRBD2. Losses at the gene ends were 1 base for V and 6 bases for J; bases not matched to a gene: 12. CDR1 and CDR2 (germline): MNHNS, SASEGT. The length of the CDR3 is 18 residues. The CDR3 sequence is CASSEVGTSGTRASEQYF. The CDR3 bases are TGTGCCAGCAGTGAAGTGGGGACTAGCGGGACCCGGGCCAGCGAGCAGTACTTC.

The chain recombines TRBV7-2 with TRBJ2-3; 10 nucleotides line up with TRBD2. J lost 6 bases, V lost 5 bases, and 11 bases had no gene match. Germline loops: CDR1 SGHTA, CDR2 FQGNSA. CDR3 length: 16 residues. CDR3 DNA sequence: TGTGCCAGCAGCCAATTAGCGGGGGGCCCGACGGATACGCAGTATTTT. Translated: CASSQLAGGPTDTQYF.